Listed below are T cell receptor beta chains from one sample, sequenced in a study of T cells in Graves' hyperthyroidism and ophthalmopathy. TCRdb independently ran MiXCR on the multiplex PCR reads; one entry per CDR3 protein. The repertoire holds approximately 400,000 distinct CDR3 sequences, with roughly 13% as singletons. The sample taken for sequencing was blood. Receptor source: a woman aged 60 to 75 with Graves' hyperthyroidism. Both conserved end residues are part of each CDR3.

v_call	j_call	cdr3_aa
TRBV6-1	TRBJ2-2	CASTLTSGSVGTGELFF
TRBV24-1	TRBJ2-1	CATSDFRTSGIRHGSYNEQFF
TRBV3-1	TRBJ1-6	CASRDADSPLHF
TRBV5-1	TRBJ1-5	CASSLEGRAGNQPQHF
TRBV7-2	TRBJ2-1	CASSLDFSYNEQFF
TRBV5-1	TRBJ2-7	CASSLRTRRHEQYF
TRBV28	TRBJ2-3	CASSLHGGTDTDTQYF
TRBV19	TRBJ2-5	CASSIDPLKRHVETQYF
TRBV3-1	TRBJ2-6	CASSHRAGANVLTF
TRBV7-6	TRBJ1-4	CASSTARPGQLEKLFF
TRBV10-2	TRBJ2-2	CASRSTGAGELFF
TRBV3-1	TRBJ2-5	CASSAQGAPETQYF
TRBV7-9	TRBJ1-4	CASSPEQGREKLFF
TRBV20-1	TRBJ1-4	CSAKIAGGRNEKLFF
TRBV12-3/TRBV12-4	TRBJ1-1	CASSLGQGNTEASF
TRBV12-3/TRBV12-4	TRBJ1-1	CASRGQETPEAFF
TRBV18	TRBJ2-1	CASSLQAGLAGINEQFF
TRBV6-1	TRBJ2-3	CASTEPGGGVDTQYF
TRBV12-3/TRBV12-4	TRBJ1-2	CASSLPPGQGYGYTF
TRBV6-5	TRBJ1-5	CASSYSGQGGWSNQPQHF
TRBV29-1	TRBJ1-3	CSVDQTGTGNTIYF
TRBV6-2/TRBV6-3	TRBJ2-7	CASRPGTKSYEQYF
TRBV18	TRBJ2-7	CASSPMPGGAYEQYF
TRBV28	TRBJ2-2	CASTAVSNTGELFF
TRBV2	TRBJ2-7	CASRDRGVGGYEQYF
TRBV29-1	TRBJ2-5	CSVETATGSWETQYF
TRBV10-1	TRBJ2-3	CASSKRRGMSTDTQYF
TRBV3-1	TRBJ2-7	CASSQGLAAYEQYF
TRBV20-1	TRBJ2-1	CSASEAGVRNNEQFF
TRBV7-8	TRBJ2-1	CASSLAEGRPYNEQFF
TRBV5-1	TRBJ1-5	CASSTSGDQPQHF
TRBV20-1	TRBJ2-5	CSAASVLGETQYF
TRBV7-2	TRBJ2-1	CASSLVAGEVDSYNEQFF
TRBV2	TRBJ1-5	CASSPYGADYQPQHF
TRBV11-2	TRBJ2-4	CASSPDRQNIQYF
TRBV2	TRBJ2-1	CASSELSSGSNEQFF
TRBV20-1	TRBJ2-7	CSARGDLGEQYF
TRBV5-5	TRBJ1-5	CASSLGTNSNQPQHF
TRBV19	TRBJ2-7	CASSPPGAVSCEQYF
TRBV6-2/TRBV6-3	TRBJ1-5	CASNLGPDNQPQHF
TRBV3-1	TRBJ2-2	CASSQLNTGELFF
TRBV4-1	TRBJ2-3	CASRSTRASGGDTQYF
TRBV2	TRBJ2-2	CATTSTRVRPSEGELFF
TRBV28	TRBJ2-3	CASSPPRRDLDTQYF
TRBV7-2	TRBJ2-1	CASSGERSYNEQFF
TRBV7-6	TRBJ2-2	CASSSWTQPNTGELFF
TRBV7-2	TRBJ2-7	CASSLAWTSNEQYF
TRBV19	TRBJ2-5	CASSTSQDRGGKTQYF
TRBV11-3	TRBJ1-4	CASSLPGPDATNEKLFF
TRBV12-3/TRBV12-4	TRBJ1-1	CASTLGGDTEAFF